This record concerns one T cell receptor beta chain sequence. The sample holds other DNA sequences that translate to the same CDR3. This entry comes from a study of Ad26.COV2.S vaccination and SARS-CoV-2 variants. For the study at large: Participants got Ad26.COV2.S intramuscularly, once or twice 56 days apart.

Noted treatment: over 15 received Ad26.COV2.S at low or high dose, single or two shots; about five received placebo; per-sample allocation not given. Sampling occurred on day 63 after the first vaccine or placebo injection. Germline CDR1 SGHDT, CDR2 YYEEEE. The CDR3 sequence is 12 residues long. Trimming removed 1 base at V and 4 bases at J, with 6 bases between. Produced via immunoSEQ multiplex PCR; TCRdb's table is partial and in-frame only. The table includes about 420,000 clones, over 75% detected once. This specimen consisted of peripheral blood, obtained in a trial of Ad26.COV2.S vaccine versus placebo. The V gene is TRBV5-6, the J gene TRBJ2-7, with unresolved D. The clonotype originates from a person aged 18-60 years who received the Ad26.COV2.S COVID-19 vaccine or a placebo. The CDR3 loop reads CASSLQGYEQYF. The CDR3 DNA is TGTGCCAGCAGCTTGCAAGGATACGAGCAGTACTTC.